Below are 17 T cell receptor beta chains sequenced from a single sample in a study of shared clonotypes between healthy human individuals. Profiled with immunoSEQ multiplex PCR; TCRdb holds only in-frame clones, not every one. Seen here are nearly 750,000 clones, 72% observed once, and the top ten hold under 2%. Sequenced sample: memory CD4+ T cells sorted from blood. The subset is: CD45RA-negative fraction. These receptors were taken from a young woman in good health.

A word on this clone: Relative to the germline gene, one junction end is altered; a read error may explain this. The chain combines TRBV6-1 with TRBJ2-1; unclear D gene. CDR3 size: 10 residues. Germline V gene sequence: CDR1 MNHNS, CDR2 SASEGT. The CDR3 sequence is CASSEWAPIF. CDR3 nucleotides: TGTGCCAGCAGTGAATGGGCGCCAATCTTC.

There are a few counts of this clone. V and J are TRBV29-1 and TRBJ2-7, with 9 nucleotides matching TRBD1. The junction had 8 bases not matched to a gene; V was cut back by 7 bases and J by 4 bases. The CDR3 has 13 amino acids. Germline CDR1 is SQVTM and CDR2 is ANQGSEA. CDR3 sequence (DNA): TGCAGCGCCAAACAGGGGGCGAGGTACGAGCAGTACTTC. Residues: CSAKQGARYEQYF.

This clone appeared once. This chain uses TRBV30 with TRBJ1-5; possibly TRBD1 for D (5 bases). The CDR3 consists of 15 residues. In germline, CDR1 is GTSNPN, CDR2 SVGIG (reference sequence). The V and J ends lost 5 bases and 4 bases respectively, with 18 bases between them. CDR3 protein: CAWAGGGAENQPQHF. The CDR3 DNA reads as TGTGCCTGGGCGGGAGGAGGGGCGGAAAATCAGCCCCAGCATTTT.

The genes are TRBV28 and TRBJ2-3, with a tentative D call TRBD2 (6 bases). The CDR3 extends over 13 amino acids. The V and J ends lost 6 bases and 9 bases respectively, with 16 bases between them. In germline, CDR1 is MDHEN, CDR2 SYDVKM. As DNA, the CDR3 is TGTGCCAGCAGGACGACTAGTATAGACACGCAGTATTTT. This encodes CASRTTSIDTQYF.

The V call is TRBV6-6, the J call TRBJ1-4; D is ambiguous. This CDR3 is 15 amino acids long. V gave up 6 bases and J gave up 1 base, with 12 bases separating them. The germline V gene encodes CDR1 MNHNY and CDR2 SVGAGI (reference sequence). The CDR3 coding sequence is TGTGCCAGCAGCCGAGATCTTGGAACTAATGAAAAACTGTTTTTT. Its translation is CASSRDLGTNEKLFF.

The chain employs TRBV7-8 and TRBJ1-5; D is possibly TRBD1 (5 bases). The germline V gene has CDR1 SGHVS and CDR2 FQNEAQ. Trimming cost V 5 bases and J 2 bases, with 22 bases left between them. The CDR3 contains 18 residues. DNA for the CDR3: TGTGCCAGCAGCGACTACAGGTTTCCAGGTAGTCGCAATCAGCCCCAGCATTTT. This gives the protein CASSDYRFPGSRNQPQHF.

The chain combines TRBV5-1 with TRBJ2-7; 9 bases are a match to TRBD1. CDR1 SGHRS and CDR2 YFSETQ come from the germline V gene. This CDR3 spans 15 amino acids. The V and J ends lost 7 bases and 6 bases, in that order; junction bases with no gene match: 14. CDR3 sequence reads: CASRLDRGGLSEQYF. For the CDR3, the DNA is TGCGCCAGCCGATTGGACAGGGGCGGTTTGAGCGAGCAGTACTTC.

This chain joins TRBV29-1 and TRBJ2-1; 7 bases map to TRBD2. Germline-derived CDR1 and CDR2 are SQVTM and ANQGSEA. CDR3 size: 16 residues. With 8 bases clipped from V and 0 bases from J, the junction kept 13 bases outside the gene matches. CDR3 nucleotide sequence: TGCAGCTCCCGGCAGGTGGGAGGGAGCTCCTACAATGAGCAGTTCTTC. It encodes CSSRQVGGSSYNEQFF.

This clone was recorded once. The chain joins TRBV10-3 to TRBJ2-2; perhaps TRBD1 as D (5 bases). CDR1 and CDR2 (germline): ENHRY, SYGVKD. V lost 3 bases and J lost 0, with 11 bases in between. The CDR3 spans 16 residues. The CDR3 nucleotides read TGTGCCATCAGTGAAGGTCTGACAGCGAACACCGGGGAGCTGTTTTTT. This codes for CAISEGLTANTGELFF.

The chain recombines TRBV19 with TRBJ2-1; 7 positions match TRBD1. Germline V lookup: CDR1 LNHDA, CDR2 SQIVND (reference sequence). Trimming took 3 bases from V and 5 from J; bases not matched to a gene: 10. CDR3 length: 16 residues. CDR3 DNA sequence: TGTGCCAGTAGTATGGAACAGGGGTTCGGGAACAATGAGCAGTTCTTC. Translation gives CASSMEQGFGNNEQFF.

This rearrangement joins TRBV28 to TRBJ2-1; TRBD1 agrees at 9 bases. The V segment lost 3 bases and the J segment 4 bases; nucleotides outside the gene matches: 7. The CDR3 length is 16 residues. In germline, CDR1 is MDHEN, CDR2 SYDVKM. The CDR3 sequence is CASSFLGQGGYNEQFF. CDR3 sequence (DNA): TGTGCCAGCAGTTTCCTGGGACAGGGAGGGTACAATGAGCAGTTCTTC. Filled out from reference TRBV28 and TRBJ2-1, the complete variable domain reads DVKVTQSSRYLVKRTGEKVFLECVQDMDHENMFWYRQDPGLGLRLIYFSYDVKMKEKGDIPEGYSVSREKKERFSLILESASTNQTSMYLCASSFLGQGGYNEQFFGPGTRLTVL.

V and J are TRBV7-6 and TRBJ2-2, with 8 bases identical to TRBD2. CDR1 SGHVS and CDR2 FNYEAQ come from the germline V gene. The CDR3 is 14 residues long. V lost 5 bases and J lost 4; bases outside the gene matches: 3. CDR3 protein: CASSPTSVTGELFF. DNA of the CDR3: TGTGCCAGCAGCCCGACTAGCGTCACCGGGGAGCTGTTTTTT.

V and J are TRBV5-1 and TRBJ2-7; D is undetermined. Germline-derived CDR1 and CDR2 are SGHRS and YFSETQ. The CDR3 loop spans 13 amino acids. The ends were cut back, 4 bases at V and 0 bases at J, with 8 bases in the middle. The CDR3 sequence is CASSPLGSYEQYF. For the CDR3, the DNA is TGCGCCAGCAGCCCCCTCGGCTCCTACGAGCAGTACTTC. Variable domain in full (rest from reference TRBV5-1 and TRBJ2-7): KAGVTQTPRYLIKTRGQQVTLSCSPISGHRSVSWYQQTPGQGLQFLFEYFSETQRNKGNFPGRFSGRQFSNSRSEMNVSTLELGDSALYLCASSPLGSYEQYFGPGTRLTVT.

The chain couples TRBV5-1 to TRBJ2-5, with 8 nucleotides matching TRBD2. The better agreement between TRBJ2-7 and the DNA end casts doubt on the J call. The CDR3 is 14 residues long. Germline V gene data show CDR1 as SGHRS and CDR2 as YFSETQ. The CDR3 region has the DNA TGCGCCAGCAGCCGGGAGGGGAGAGGGGCCGAGCAGTACTTC. This translates into CASSREGRGAEQYF.

Turning to this clone: Being one base from a much bigger clone, this may be a read error. The chain joins TRBV6-6 to TRBJ1-5, with D maybe TRBD1 (5 bases). The CDR3 has 15 residues. The germline gives CDR1 MNHNY, CDR2 SVGAGI (reference sequence). The CDR3 coding sequence is TGTGCCAGCAGTTCTACCGGGACGGTGAATCAGTCCCAGCATTTT. Protein sequence: CASSSTGTVNQSQHF.

V usage is TRBV28 and J usage is TRBJ2-3; D unclear. Trimming took off 2 bases at V and 10 bases at J, with 10 bases between the two ends. CDR1 and CDR2 (germline): MDHEN, SYDVKM. CDR3 length: 12 amino acids. The CDR3 region has the DNA TGTGCCAGCAGTTTACGAGACCTTTCGCAGTATTTT. Encoded protein: CASSLRDLSQYF.

The chain employs TRBV5-1 and TRBJ2-3; perhaps TRBD2 as D (6 bases). This CDR3 spans 13 amino acids. The germline gives CDR1 SGHRS, CDR2 YFSETQ. Between the trimmed V and J ends, which lost 6 bases and 5 bases, there was a span of 13 bases. This CDR3 is CASNPGVRDTQYF. The CDR3 DNA is TGCGCCAGCAATCCGGGAGTAAGAGATACGCAGTATTTT.